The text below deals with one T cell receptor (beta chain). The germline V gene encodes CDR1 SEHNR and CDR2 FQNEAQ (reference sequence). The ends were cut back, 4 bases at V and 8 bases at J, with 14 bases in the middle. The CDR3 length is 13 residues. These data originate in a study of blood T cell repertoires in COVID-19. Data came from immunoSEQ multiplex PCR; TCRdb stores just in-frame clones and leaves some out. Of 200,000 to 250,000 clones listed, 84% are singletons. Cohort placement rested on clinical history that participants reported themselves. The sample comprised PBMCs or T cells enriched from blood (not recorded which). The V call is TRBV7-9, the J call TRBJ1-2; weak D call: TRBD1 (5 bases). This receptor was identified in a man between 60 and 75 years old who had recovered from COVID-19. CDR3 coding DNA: TGTGCCAGCAGCTCAACCGGGGGGAAGGGCTACACCTTC. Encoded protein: CASSSTGGKGYTF.